The rows below give T cell receptor beta chains drawn from one sample of a study of molecular identifiers for immune sequencing clone quantification. TCRdb redid the calling of the PCR reads with MiXCR, one entry per CDR3 protein. This sample has 250,000 to 350,000 distinct CDR3 sequences, with about a fifth found just once. The sequenced sample was naive CD8+ T cells from blood, with Jurkat cell RNA spiked in. These receptors were obtained from a human donor in good health. Some libraries in this study had Jurkat cell RNA spiked in. The conserved cysteine and the conserved F or W are not part of the CDR3 here. Clone size appears in some rows only: once, few, many, or a class for an expanded clone.

CDR3aa	abundance	j_gene	v_gene
ASSLGPGQETQY	many	TRBJ2-5	TRBV7-2
ASSLSAGETYEQY	NA	TRBJ2-7	TRBV27
SVGGLKTGRPSETQY	many	TRBJ2-5	TRBV29-1
ASSEGLARYNEQF	many	TRBJ2-1	TRBV6-1
ASSLGLSGGRYNEQF	NA	TRBJ2-1	TRBV7-9
SARPRTGYEQY	NA	TRBJ2-7	TRBV20-1
ASSPGTGGAYEQY	NA	TRBJ2-7	TRBV21-1
ASSSPFRAPEYNEQF	many	TRBJ2-1	TRBV19
SARLAAQETQY	many	TRBJ2-5	TRBV20-1
ASSLGTKNEQF	NA	TRBJ2-1	TRBV27
ASSQIPGAGNQPQH	few	TRBJ1-5	TRBV4-1
ASSLLEQETQY	many	TRBJ2-5	TRBV7-7
ASSQEGWNTDTQY	many	TRBJ2-3	TRBV3-1
ASSLVYGEAF	NA	TRBJ1-1	TRBV12-3/TRBV12-4
ASSGGTELAKNIQY	NA	TRBJ2-4	TRBV25-1
ATSDLSGGPYNEQF	many	TRBJ2-1	TRBV24-1
ASSLGTPYGYT	many	TRBJ1-2	TRBV11-2
ASGLAGAHQETQY	many	TRBJ2-5	TRBV6-5
AWSHFSSEGPQH	many	TRBJ1-5	TRBV30
ASRRDFQETQY	many	TRBJ2-5	TRBV27
AIKATLGTEAF	many	TRBJ1-1	TRBV10-3
ASSLVSGNYGYT	many	TRBJ1-2	TRBV7-2
ASSPPMSPQH	few	TRBJ1-5	TRBV27
ASSESPWGQGAEYGYT	few	TRBJ1-2	TRBV10-2
ASSLLAAGAKNIQY	many	TRBJ2-4	TRBV19
SAREGTAFPYEQY	many	TRBJ2-7	TRBV20-1
ASSRTGVQGVSTDTQY	few	TRBJ2-3	TRBV27
ASSHPTGGNSGGMNTGELF	few	TRBJ2-2	TRBV6-5
ASSPSGPTTAYEQY	many	TRBJ2-7	TRBV18
ASHEGQGNEKLF	many	TRBJ1-4	TRBV6-7
ASSLAGGPEQF	many	TRBJ2-1	TRBV7-9
ASSYSQTPRIDQPQH	NA	TRBJ1-5	TRBV6-2/TRBV6-3
ASSQDIYTDSSYNEQF	few	TRBJ2-1	TRBV4-3
ASSTPGLAIWSYEQY	few	TRBJ2-7	TRBV6-1
ASSPVGLAGQETQY	many	TRBJ2-5	TRBV3-1
ACSKRNDLTDTQY	many	TRBJ2-3	TRBV30
ASTLGGGGELF	many	TRBJ2-2	TRBV12-3/TRBV12-4
ASSLGPGTGMSSYNSPLH	few	TRBJ1-6	TRBV7-2
SVVGNQETQY	many	TRBJ2-5	TRBV29-1
ASSLDPLSGANVLT	few	TRBJ2-6	TRBV11-2
ASSYGGMNTEAF	many	TRBJ1-1	TRBV6-2/TRBV6-3
ASSLGGGLETEQY	many	TRBJ2-7	TRBV13
ASSVGPADEQF	few	TRBJ2-1	TRBV7-9
ASVKQGANTEAF	few	TRBJ1-1	TRBV27
ASSDDGQETQY	many	TRBJ2-5	TRBV3-1
ASSQAATQGQPQH	many	TRBJ1-5	TRBV4-1